This is a list of T cell receptor beta chains from one sample in a study of blood T cell repertoires in COVID-19. The data were produced by immunoSEQ multiplex PCR, yet TCRdb's version contains in-frame clones alone and is incomplete. The table includes some 160,000 clones, about 77% detected once. The specimen was peripheral blood. These TCRs come from a woman of 80 years or more with acute or convalescent COVID-19. CDR3s include the opening cysteine and the closing phenylalanine or tryptophan. The D gene is left open where the match is weak. Expanded clones get a size class; other rows say once, few or many, or leave the size out.

d_gene: NA; j_gene: TRBJ2-5; v_gene: TRBV18; abundance: NA; CDR3nt: TGTGCCAGCTCACCACCGACGGGAGGGGGCTTAGAGACCCAGTACTTC; CDR3aa: CASSPPTGGGLETQYF
d_gene: TRBD1; j_gene: TRBJ2-5; v_gene: TRBV7-2; abundance: NA; CDR3nt: TGTGCCAGCAGCACCCGACAGGGGAAAGAGACCCAGTACTTC; CDR3aa: CASSTRQGKETQYF
d_gene: TRBD2; j_gene: TRBJ2-4; v_gene: TRBV6-5; abundance: once; CDR3nt: TGTGCCACCAGCACTAGCGGGGGGCCGAAAAACATTCAGTACTTC; CDR3aa: CATSTSGGPKNIQYF
d_gene: NA; j_gene: TRBJ1-2; v_gene: TRBV7-9; abundance: NA; CDR3nt: TGTGCCAGCAGCTTAAACAGGAGAGGTGGCTACACCTTC; CDR3aa: CASSLNRRGGYTF
d_gene: NA; j_gene: TRBJ1-1; v_gene: TRBV6-2/TRBV6-3; abundance: NA; CDR3nt: TGTGCCAGCAGCCCGCTAGGGGGGAACACTGAAGCTTTCTTT; CDR3aa: CASSPLGGNTEAFF
d_gene: TRBD2; j_gene: TRBJ2-7; v_gene: TRBV2; abundance: NA; CDR3nt: TGTGCCAGCAGGTCTAGGGCTAGCGGGTCCTACGAGCAGTACTTC; CDR3aa: CASRSRASGSYEQYF
d_gene: NA; j_gene: TRBJ1-2; v_gene: TRBV5-1; abundance: NA; CDR3nt: TGCGCCAGCAGCGTCGGGTCCAGCCTTGGCTACACCTTC; CDR3aa: CASSVGSSLGYTF
d_gene: TRBD1; j_gene: TRBJ1-4; v_gene: TRBV12-3/TRBV12-4; abundance: once; CDR3nt: TGTGCCAGCAGGGGACAGGGTGATGAAAAACTGTTTTTT; CDR3aa: CASRGQGDEKLFF
d_gene: NA; j_gene: TRBJ2-7; v_gene: TRBV2; abundance: NA; CDR3nt: TGTGCCAGCAGTCCTCTAGCGAACTACGAGCAGTACTTC; CDR3aa: CASSPLANYEQYF
d_gene: TRBD2; j_gene: TRBJ2-1; v_gene: TRBV7-6; abundance: NA; CDR3nt: TGTGCCAGCAGCTTAGCGGGGGGGGAACTTTCCTACAATGAGCAGTTCTTC; CDR3aa: CASSLAGGELSYNEQFF
d_gene: TRBD2; j_gene: TRBJ2-7; v_gene: TRBV7-8; abundance: many; CDR3nt: TGTGCCAGCAGGTCACTAGCGGTTAGCTCCTACGAGCAGTACTTC; CDR3aa: CASRSLAVSSYEQYF
d_gene: TRBD2; j_gene: TRBJ2-1; v_gene: TRBV6-2/TRBV6-3; abundance: NA; CDR3nt: TGTGCCAGCAGTTACTCGACTAGCGGGAGGGCGTCCTACAATGAGCAGTTCTTC; CDR3aa: CASSYSTSGRASYNEQFF
d_gene: TRBD2; j_gene: TRBJ2-1; v_gene: TRBV3-1/TRBV3-2; abundance: NA; CDR3nt: TGTGCCAGCAGCCACCCTAGCGGGAGCACGGGCGATGAGCAGTTCTTC; CDR3aa: CASSHPSGSTGDEQFF
d_gene: NA; j_gene: TRBJ2-7; v_gene: TRBV11-1; abundance: few; CDR3nt: TGTGCCAGCAGCTTATTCGGGCCGGGGGAGCAGTACTTC; CDR3aa: CASSLFGPGEQYF
d_gene: NA; j_gene: TRBJ1-2; v_gene: TRBV24-1; abundance: NA; CDR3nt: TGTGCCACCAGTGAGACGACACACTATGGCTACACCTTC; CDR3aa: CATSETTHYGYTF
d_gene: NA; j_gene: TRBJ2-7; v_gene: TRBV4-1; abundance: few; CDR3nt: TGCGCCAGCAGCCAAGGAGGGAGACGTCCATCCTACGAGCAGTACTTC; CDR3aa: CASSQGGRRPSYEQYF
d_gene: NA; j_gene: TRBJ2-7; v_gene: TRBV15; abundance: NA; CDR3nt: TGTGCCACCAGCAGAGATTTCGGGGGTGCCTACGAGCAGTACTTC; CDR3aa: CATSRDFGGAYEQYF
d_gene: TRBD2; j_gene: TRBJ2-1; v_gene: TRBV5-1; abundance: NA; CDR3nt: TGCGCCAGCAGCCCGTTCACTAGCGGTTTAAACAATGAGCAGTTCTTC; CDR3aa: CASSPFTSGLNNEQFF
d_gene: NA; j_gene: TRBJ2-2; v_gene: TRBV30; abundance: NA; CDR3nt: TGTGCCTGGAGTAGGCAGGGAATGGGGGAGCTGTTTTTT; CDR3aa: CAWSRQGMGELFF
d_gene: NA; j_gene: TRBJ1-4; v_gene: TRBV2; abundance: NA; CDR3nt: TGTGCCAGCAGGGCCACTAATGAAAAACTGTTTTTT; CDR3aa: CASRATNEKLFF
d_gene: TRBD2; j_gene: TRBJ2-1; v_gene: TRBV11-3; abundance: NA; CDR3nt: TGTGCCAGCAGCTTAGGGACTAGCGGGGGGAGAAACAATGAGCAGTTCTTC; CDR3aa: CASSLGTSGGRNNEQFF
d_gene: NA; j_gene: TRBJ1-5; v_gene: TRBV6-5; abundance: NA; CDR3nt: TGTGCCAGCAGTCCTGTGAGCAATCAGCCCCAGCATTTT; CDR3aa: CASSPVSNQPQHF
d_gene: TRBD2; j_gene: TRBJ2-2; v_gene: TRBV7-8; abundance: NA; CDR3nt: TGTGCCAGTAGCGGGGGGTTTGGTACCGGGGAGCTGTTTTTT; CDR3aa: CASSGGFGTGELFF
d_gene: NA; j_gene: TRBJ2-5; v_gene: TRBV5-1; abundance: once; CDR3nt: TGCGCCAGCAGGGAGGCGGAGACCCAGTACTTC; CDR3aa: CASREAETQYF
d_gene: TRBD1; j_gene: TRBJ1-1; v_gene: TRBV19; abundance: many; CDR3nt: TGTGCCAGTAGTAAGACCGGGACAGGGAACACTGAAGCTTTCTTT; CDR3aa: CASSKTGTGNTEAFF
d_gene: TRBD1; j_gene: TRBJ1-4; v_gene: TRBV28; abundance: NA; CDR3nt: TGTGCCATCCAGGGGGTTGCAACTAATGAAAAACTGTTTTTT; CDR3aa: CAIQGVATNEKLFF
d_gene: NA; j_gene: TRBJ2-5; v_gene: TRBV27; abundance: once; CDR3nt: TGTGCCAGCAGTTTAGGTAGCGGTGGGGAGACCCAGTACTTC; CDR3aa: CASSLGSGGETQYF
d_gene: NA; j_gene: TRBJ1-4; v_gene: TRBV25-1; abundance: NA; CDR3nt: TGTGCCAGCAGTGGGAGAGAAAAACTGTTTTTT; CDR3aa: CASSGREKLFF
d_gene: NA; j_gene: TRBJ1-1; v_gene: TRBV7-9; abundance: once; CDR3nt: TGTGCCAGCAGCTTAGTTAGGGGTCACACTGAAGCTTTCTTT; CDR3aa: CASSLVRGHTEAFF
d_gene: NA; j_gene: TRBJ2-3; v_gene: TRBV24-1; abundance: once; CDR3nt: TGTGCCACCAGTGATTTTGCGGAGGGGACAGATACGCAGTATTTT; CDR3aa: CATSDFAEGTDTQYF
d_gene: NA; j_gene: TRBJ1-5; v_gene: TRBV2; abundance: once; CDR3nt: TGTGCCAGCAGAGCGACAGGTAGCAATCAGCCCCAGCATTTT; CDR3aa: CASRATGSNQPQHF
d_gene: NA; j_gene: TRBJ2-2; v_gene: TRBV5-1; abundance: NA; CDR3nt: TGCGCCAGCAGCACCCGAGTTAGGGGGACGAACACCGGGGAGCTGTTTTTT; CDR3aa: CASSTRVRGTNTGELFF
d_gene: NA; j_gene: TRBJ1-6; v_gene: TRBV27; abundance: few; CDR3nt: TGTGCCAGCAGCAGCCCAGACAATTTTTCACCCCTCCACTTT; CDR3aa: CASSSPDNFSPLHF
d_gene: NA; j_gene: TRBJ1-1; v_gene: TRBV5-1; abundance: few; CDR3nt: TGCGCCAGCAGCTTGTTGGGAGTCAGGAACACTGAAGCTTTCTTT; CDR3aa: CASSLLGVRNTEAFF
d_gene: TRBD2; j_gene: TRBJ2-2; v_gene: TRBV5-8; abundance: NA; CDR3nt: TGTGCCAGCAGCTTGGGACTAGCGACCCCCACCGGGGAGCTGTTTTTT; CDR3aa: CASSLGLATPTGELFF
d_gene: NA; j_gene: TRBJ1-1; v_gene: TRBV5-4; abundance: once; CDR3nt: TGTGCCAGCAGCTTGGCCCCTCAAGGAGACACTGAAGCTTTCTTT; CDR3aa: CASSLAPQGDTEAFF
d_gene: TRBD1; j_gene: TRBJ2-5; v_gene: TRBV5-1; abundance: NA; CDR3nt: TGCGCCAGCAACCCGAGAGGGGGCGGAGAGACCCAGTACTTC; CDR3aa: CASNPRGGGETQYF
d_gene: TRBD2; j_gene: TRBJ2-7; v_gene: TRBV10-1; abundance: NA; CDR3nt: TGCGCCAGCAGTGAGGGTAGCGGGAGAGGTCCCTGCGAGCAGTACTTC; CDR3aa: CASSEGSGRGPCEQYF
d_gene: NA; j_gene: TRBJ2-1; v_gene: TRBV11-2; abundance: NA; CDR3nt: TGTGCCAGCAGCTTAGAAGCAGGGCCCAATGAGCAGTTCTTC; CDR3aa: CASSLEAGPNEQFF
d_gene: TRBD1; j_gene: TRBJ2-3; v_gene: TRBV20-1; abundance: few; CDR3nt: TGCAGTGCTAGTCTCGGGACAGGGGTTAGCACAGATACGCAGTATTTT; CDR3aa: CSASLGTGVSTDTQYF
d_gene: NA; j_gene: TRBJ2-1; v_gene: TRBV5-1; abundance: NA; CDR3nt: TGCGCCAGTAGCCCCCAGGGGGGAGACAATGAGCAGTTCTTC; CDR3aa: CASSPQGGDNEQFF
d_gene: TRBD2; j_gene: TRBJ2-7; v_gene: TRBV24-1; abundance: NA; CDR3nt: TGTGCCACCAGTGATTTAGGCGGGAGTGACGAGCAGTACTTC; CDR3aa: CATSDLGGSDEQYF
d_gene: TRBD2; j_gene: TRBJ2-4; v_gene: TRBV3-1/TRBV3-2; abundance: NA; CDR3nt: TGTGCCAGCAGTCGCGGGAGTGAAAACATTCAGTACTTC; CDR3aa: CASSRGSENIQYF
d_gene: NA; j_gene: TRBJ2-2; v_gene: TRBV19; abundance: NA; CDR3nt: TGTGCCAGTAGTATGAGTGAAGCGGCAAACACCGGGGAGCTGTTTTTT; CDR3aa: CASSMSEAANTGELFF
d_gene: NA; j_gene: TRBJ1-1; v_gene: TRBV5-1; abundance: once; CDR3nt: TGCGCCAGCAGCTTGTCCGGGGGGGACCAGGACACTGAAGCTTTCTTT; CDR3aa: CASSLSGGDQDTEAFF
d_gene: NA; j_gene: TRBJ1-4; v_gene: TRBV27; abundance: NA; CDR3nt: TGTGCCAGCATGGGGGCAGGGGCTAATGAAAAACTGTTTTTT; CDR3aa: CASMGAGANEKLFF
d_gene: TRBD2; j_gene: TRBJ2-1; v_gene: TRBV3-1/TRBV3-2; abundance: once; CDR3nt: TGTGCCAGCAGCCAAACTAGCGTCAATGAGCAGTTCTTC; CDR3aa: CASSQTSVNEQFF
d_gene: NA; j_gene: TRBJ2-7; v_gene: TRBV5-1; abundance: NA; CDR3nt: TGCGCCAGCAGCTTGGGCCACAGGTTTACCTACGAGCAGTACTTC; CDR3aa: CASSLGHRFTYEQYF
d_gene: TRBD1; j_gene: TRBJ2-7; v_gene: TRBV9; abundance: NA; CDR3nt: TGTGCCAGCAGCGTAGCGGGACAGTACTACGAGCAGTACTTC; CDR3aa: CASSVAGQYYEQYF
d_gene: NA; j_gene: TRBJ1-2; v_gene: TRBV7-9; abundance: few; CDR3nt: TGTGCCAGCAGCTCCCAGGGGAATAACTATGGCTACACCTTC; CDR3aa: CASSSQGNNYGYTF
d_gene: NA; j_gene: TRBJ2-7; v_gene: TRBV11-2; abundance: NA; CDR3nt: TGTGCCAGCAGCCTGACCGGGGGATCCTACGAGCAGTACTTC; CDR3aa: CASSLTGGSYEQYF
d_gene: TRBD1; j_gene: TRBJ1-5; v_gene: TRBV6-5; abundance: NA; CDR3nt: TGTGCCAGCTCTTTCGACAGGGACCGGGATCAGCCCCAGCATTTT; CDR3aa: CASSFDRDRDQPQHF
d_gene: NA; j_gene: TRBJ1-2; v_gene: TRBV21-1; abundance: NA; CDR3nt: TGTGCCAGCACCTTTACCTCCGACAGATGGGGCTACACCTTC; CDR3aa: CASTFTSDRWGYTF
d_gene: NA; j_gene: TRBJ1-1; v_gene: TRBV7-9; abundance: NA; CDR3nt: TGTGCCAGCAGCCTACGGGGACTCGTGAACACTGAAGCTTTCTTT; CDR3aa: CASSLRGLVNTEAFF
d_gene: TRBD2; j_gene: TRBJ2-7; v_gene: TRBV6-6; abundance: NA; CDR3nt: TGTGCCAGCAGTTCCCCGCGAGCGGGAGGCTTATACGAGCAGTACTTC; CDR3aa: CASSSPRAGGLYEQYF